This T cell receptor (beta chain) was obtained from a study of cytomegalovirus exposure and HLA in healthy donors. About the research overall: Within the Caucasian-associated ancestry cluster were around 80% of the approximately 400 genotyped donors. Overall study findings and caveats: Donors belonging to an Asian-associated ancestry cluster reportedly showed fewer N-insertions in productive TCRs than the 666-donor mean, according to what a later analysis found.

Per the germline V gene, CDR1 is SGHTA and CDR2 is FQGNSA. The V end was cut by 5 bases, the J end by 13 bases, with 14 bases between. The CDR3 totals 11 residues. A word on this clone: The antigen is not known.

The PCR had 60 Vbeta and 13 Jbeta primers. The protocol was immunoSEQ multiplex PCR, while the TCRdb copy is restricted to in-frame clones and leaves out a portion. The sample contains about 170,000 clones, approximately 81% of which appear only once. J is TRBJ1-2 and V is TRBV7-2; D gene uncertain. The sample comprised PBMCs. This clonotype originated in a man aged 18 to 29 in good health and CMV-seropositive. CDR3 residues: CASSHETSFTF. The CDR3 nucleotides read TGTGCCAGCAGCCATGAAACTTCTTTCACCTTC.